The rows below give T cell receptor beta chains drawn from one sample of a study of blood T cell repertoires in COVID-19. Repertoires were generated with immunoSEQ multiplex PCR, while TCRdb's copy carries only in-frame clones and drops some. The profile covers about 350,000 clones, with roughly 90% appearing a single time and 0.85% to 1.3% taken by the ten largest. The source material was PBMCs or T cells enriched from blood (not recorded which). These receptors originate from a woman aged 30 to 39 who had been exposed to COVID-19. CDR3s include the opening cysteine and the closing phenylalanine or tryptophan. The D gene is left open where the match is weak. Size is stated for part of the rows, as once, few or many counts, or as a class when the clone is expanded.

CDR3aa	CDR3nt	v_gene	d_gene	j_gene	abundance	len
CATVEVAELSGANVLTF	TGTGCCACAGTCGAGGTAGCGGAGCTTTCTGGGGCCAACGTCCTGACTTTC	TRBV7-9	.	TRBJ2-6	.	17
CASSYHSEPYEQYF	TGTGCCAGCAGCTACCATAGTGAACCGTACGAGCAGTACTTC	TRBV3-1/TRBV3-2	.	TRBJ2-7	once	14
CATSDSTGTGSPYEQYF	TGTGCCACCAGTGACTCCACCGGGACAGGGTCCCCCTACGAGCAGTACTTC	TRBV24-1	TRBD1	TRBJ2-7	.	17
CASSPLPGAGGNNEQFF	TGTGCCAGCAGCCCCCTCCCGGGGGCGGGAGGGAACAATGAGCAGTTCTTC	TRBV7-2	TRBD2	TRBJ2-1	.	17
CASSMGLMETQYF	TGTGCCAGTAGTATGGGCCTCATGGAGACCCAGTACTTC	TRBV19	.	TRBJ2-5	few	13
CASSSTGIVYEQYF	TGCGCCAGCAGCTCCACAGGGATAGTTTACGAGCAGTACTTC	TRBV5-1	.	TRBJ2-7	.	14
CASSLGQGVLETQYF	TGTGCCAGCAGTTTGGGACAGGGGGTTCTAGAGACCCAGTACTTC	TRBV27	TRBD1	TRBJ2-5	.	15
CASSLIGLGKLFF	TGTGCCAGCAGCTTAATCGGGTTAGGAAAACTGTTTTTT	TRBV7-9	.	TRBJ1-4	.	13
CASKGQPNTGELFF	TGTGCCAGCAAGGGACAGCCAAACACCGGGGAGCTGTTTTTT	TRBV13	TRBD1	TRBJ2-2	.	14
CASTKGTAALNTEAFF	TGTGCCAGCACAAAGGGGACAGCTGCATTGAACACTGAAGCTTTCTTT	TRBV28	TRBD1	TRBJ1-1	.	16
CASSITGQGANEAFF	TGTGCCAGTAGTATAACCGGACAGGGGGCTAATGAAGCTTTCTTT	TRBV19	TRBD1	TRBJ1-1	.	15
CASSLVAGDEQFF	TGCGCCAGCAGCTTGGTAGCAGGGGATGAGCAGTTCTTC	TRBV5-1	.	TRBJ2-1	once	13
CASKTPGQNTEAFF	TGTGCCAGCAAGACGCCGGGACAGAACACTGAAGCTTTCTTT	TRBV7-9	.	TRBJ1-1	few	14
CASTAGQGLADTQYF	TGTGCCAGCACCGCGGGACAGGGTCTTGCAGATACGCAGTATTTT	TRBV2	TRBD1	TRBJ2-3	.	15
CASSPEGETQYF	TGTGCCAGCTCACCGGAGGGGGAGACCCAGTACTTC	TRBV18	.	TRBJ2-5	.	12
CAIKRGGYQETEAFF	TGTGCCATCAAGCGAGGGGGATACCAGGAGACTGAAGCTTTCTTT	TRBV10-3	.	TRBJ1-1	.	15
CASSANRVGVGNQPQHF	TGTGCCAGCAGTGCGAACAGGGTAGGTGTCGGCAATCAGCCCCAGCATTTT	TRBV27	.	TRBJ1-5	.	17
CSVEQGGWTEAFF	TGCAGCGTTGAACAGGGAGGATGGACTGAAGCTTTCTTT	TRBV29-1	.	TRBJ1-1	.	13
CASSQTDFQETQYF	TGTGCCAGCAGCCAGACGGACTTTCAAGAGACCCAGTACTTC	TRBV3-1/TRBV3-2	.	TRBJ2-5	.	14
CASSLGIGTGFHEQYF	TGTGCCAGCAGCTTAGGAATTGGGACAGGGTTCCACGAGCAGTACTTC	TRBV7-9	TRBD1	TRBJ2-7	.	16
CASSVEPNTGELFF	TGTGCCAGCAGCGTAGAGCCGAACACCGGGGAGCTGTTTTTT	TRBV9	.	TRBJ2-2	.	14
CASSSLDTLDEQYF	TGTGCCAGCAGCTCACTAGATACTCTAGACGAGCAGTACTTC	TRBV11-3	.	TRBJ2-7	.	14
CASSLTGVDNSPLHF	TGTGCCAGCAGTTTAACAGGCGTTGATAATTCACCCCTCCACTTT	TRBV27	.	TRBJ1-6	.	15
CASSYRDRSTDTQYF	TGTGCCAGCAGCTACCGGGACAGAAGCACAGATACGCAGTATTTT	TRBV7-9	TRBD1	TRBJ2-3	.	15
CASSALLNNEQFF	TGTGCCAGCAGCGCGCTCCTAAACAATGAGCAGTTCTTC	TRBV9	.	TRBJ2-1	.	13